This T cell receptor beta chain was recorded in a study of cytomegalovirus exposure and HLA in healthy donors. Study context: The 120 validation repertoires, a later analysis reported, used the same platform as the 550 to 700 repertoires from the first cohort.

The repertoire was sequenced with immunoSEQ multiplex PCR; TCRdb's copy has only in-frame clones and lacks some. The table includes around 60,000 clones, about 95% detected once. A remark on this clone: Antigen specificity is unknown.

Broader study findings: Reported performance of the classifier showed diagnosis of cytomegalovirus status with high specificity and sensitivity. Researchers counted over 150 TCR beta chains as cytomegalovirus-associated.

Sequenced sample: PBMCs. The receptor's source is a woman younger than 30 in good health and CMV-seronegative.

CDR3 protein: CATKGQGTPSGQPQHF. The CDR3 DNA is TGTGCCACCAAGGGACAGGGGACACCCTCAGGTCAGCCCCAGCATTTT. The V gene is TRBV15, the J gene TRBJ1-5; 10 bases align to TRBD1. V shed 7 bases and J 6 bases; nucleotides not matched to a gene: 12. This CDR3 has 16 residues. Germline assignment: CDR1 LNHNV and CDR2 YYDKDF (reference sequence).